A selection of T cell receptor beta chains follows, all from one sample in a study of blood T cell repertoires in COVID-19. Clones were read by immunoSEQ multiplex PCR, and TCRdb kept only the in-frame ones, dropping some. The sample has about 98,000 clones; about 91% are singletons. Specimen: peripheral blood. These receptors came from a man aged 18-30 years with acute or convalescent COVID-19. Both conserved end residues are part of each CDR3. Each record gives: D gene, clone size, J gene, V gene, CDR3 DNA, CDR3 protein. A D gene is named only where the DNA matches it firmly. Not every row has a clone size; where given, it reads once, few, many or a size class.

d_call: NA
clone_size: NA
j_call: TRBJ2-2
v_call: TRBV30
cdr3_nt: TGTGCCTGGAGTGCCGGGACAACGAACACCGGGGAGCTGTTTTTT
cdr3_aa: CAWSAGTTNTGELFF

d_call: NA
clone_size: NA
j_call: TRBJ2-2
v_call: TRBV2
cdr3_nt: TGTGCCAGCAGTGAGGGTCTAGCAAACACCGGGGAGCTGTTTTTT
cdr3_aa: CASSEGLANTGELFF

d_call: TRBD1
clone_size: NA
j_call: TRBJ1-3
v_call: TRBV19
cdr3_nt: TGTGCCAGTAGTCTTTACCGGGACAGTTCTGGAAACACCATATATTTT
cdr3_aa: CASSLYRDSSGNTIYF

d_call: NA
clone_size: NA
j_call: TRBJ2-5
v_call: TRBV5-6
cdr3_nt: TGTGCCAGCAGCTTGTCGTTGGGAGCAGACGGACTCGAGACCCAGTACTTC
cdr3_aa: CASSLSLGADGLETQYF

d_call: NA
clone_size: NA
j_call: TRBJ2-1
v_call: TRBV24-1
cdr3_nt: TGTGCCACCAGTGAGCTCGCAGGGTCCCCTTACAATGAGCAGTTCTTC
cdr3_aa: CATSELAGSPYNEQFF

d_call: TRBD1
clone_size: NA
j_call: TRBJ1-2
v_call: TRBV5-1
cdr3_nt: TGCGCCAGCAGCTTGGGGACAGGGGTAGGCTATGGCTACACCTTC
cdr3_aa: CASSLGTGVGYGYTF

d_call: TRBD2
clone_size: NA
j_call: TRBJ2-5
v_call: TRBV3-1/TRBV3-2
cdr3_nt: TGTGCCAGCAGCCACCCTAACCCCGGGGGGGCGGAGACCCAGTACTTC
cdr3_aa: CASSHPNPGGAETQYF

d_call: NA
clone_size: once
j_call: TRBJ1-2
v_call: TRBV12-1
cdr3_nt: TGTGCCACACAGGGAGCGGACTATGGCTACACCTTC
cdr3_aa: CATQGADYGYTF

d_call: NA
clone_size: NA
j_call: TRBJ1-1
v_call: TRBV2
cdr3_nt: TGTGCCAGCAACCGTGGGGGCCCGAACACTGAAGCTTTCTTT
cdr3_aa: CASNRGGPNTEAFF

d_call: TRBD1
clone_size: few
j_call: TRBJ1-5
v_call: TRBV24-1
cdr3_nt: TGTGCCACCGCGGGAACGGGACAGGGGCTTGGTCAGCCCCAGCATTTT
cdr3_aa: CATAGTGQGLGQPQHF

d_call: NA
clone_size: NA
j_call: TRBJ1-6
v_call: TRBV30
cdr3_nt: TGTGCCTGGAGCGATAGGACATCCCAGAAAACACCCCTCCACTTT
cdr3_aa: CAWSDRTSQKTPLHF

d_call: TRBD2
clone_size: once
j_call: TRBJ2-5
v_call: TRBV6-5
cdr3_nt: TGTGCCAGCAGTTTCCAGCGGGGGGGCGGGGAGACCCAGTACTTC
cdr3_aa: CASSFQRGGGETQYF

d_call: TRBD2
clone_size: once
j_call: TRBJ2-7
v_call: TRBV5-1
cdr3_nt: TGCGCCAGCAGCTTGGAGTCTCTAGCGGCCTTCTCCTACGAGCAGTACTTC
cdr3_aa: CASSLESLAAFSYEQYF

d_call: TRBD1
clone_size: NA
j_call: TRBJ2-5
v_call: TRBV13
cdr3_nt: TGTGCCAGCAGTTCCGCCGGGACAGGGGGCGCGGAGACCCAGTACTTC
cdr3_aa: CASSSAGTGGAETQYF

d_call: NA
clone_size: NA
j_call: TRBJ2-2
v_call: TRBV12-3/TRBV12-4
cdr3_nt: TGTGCCAGCAGTTCGGGACTTACTGGGGAGCTGTTTTTT
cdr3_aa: CASSSGLTGELFF

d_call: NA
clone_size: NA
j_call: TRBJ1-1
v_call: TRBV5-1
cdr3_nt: TGCGCCAGCAGCTTGGTGGGGGGTGAAGCTTTCTTT
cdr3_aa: CASSLVGGEAFF

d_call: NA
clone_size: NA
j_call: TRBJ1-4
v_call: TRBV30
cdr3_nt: TGTGCCTGGAGTGTTCAGGCAACTAATGAAAAACTGTTTTTT
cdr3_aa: CAWSVQATNEKLFF

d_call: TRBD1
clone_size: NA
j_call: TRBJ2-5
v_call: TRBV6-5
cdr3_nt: TGTGCCAGCAGTCAATATACAGGGGAGGAGACCCAGTACTTC
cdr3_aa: CASSQYTGEETQYF

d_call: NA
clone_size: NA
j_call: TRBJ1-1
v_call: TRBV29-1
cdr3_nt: TGCAGCCAACAGACCTACAGGCAGGCTTTCTTT
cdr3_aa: CSQQTYRQAFF

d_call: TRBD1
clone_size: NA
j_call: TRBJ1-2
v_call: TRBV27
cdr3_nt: TGTGCCAGCAGTTTACCAGGGGGTGGCTACACCTTC
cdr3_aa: CASSLPGGGYTF

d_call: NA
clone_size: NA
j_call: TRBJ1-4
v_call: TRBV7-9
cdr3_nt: TGTGCCAGCAGCTTAGCGGCAGGGAATGAAAAACTGTTTTTT
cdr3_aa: CASSLAAGNEKLFF

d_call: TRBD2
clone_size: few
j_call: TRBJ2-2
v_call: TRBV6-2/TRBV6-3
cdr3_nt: TGTGCCAGCAGCCCTATCGGACTAGCGGGAGGCTCCGGGGAGCTGTTTTTT
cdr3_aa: CASSPIGLAGGSGELFF

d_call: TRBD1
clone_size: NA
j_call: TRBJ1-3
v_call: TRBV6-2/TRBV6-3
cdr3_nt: TGTGCCAGCAGTGAGGAGGACAGGGGGTCTGGAAACACCATATATTTT
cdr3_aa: CASSEEDRGSGNTIYF

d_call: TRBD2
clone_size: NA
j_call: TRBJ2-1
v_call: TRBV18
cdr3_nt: TGTGCCAGCTCACCCGGGACTAGCGGTTACAATGAGCAGTTCTTC
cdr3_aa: CASSPGTSGYNEQFF

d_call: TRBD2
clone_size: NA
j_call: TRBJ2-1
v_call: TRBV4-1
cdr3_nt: TGCGCCAGCAGCCAAGATCCGGCGGGAGGTATGGACAATGAGCAGTTCTTC
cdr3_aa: CASSQDPAGGMDNEQFF

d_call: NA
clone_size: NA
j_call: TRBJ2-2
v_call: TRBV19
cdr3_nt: TGTGCCAGTAGTATAGGGCCGGGGGTAGGGGAGCTGTTTTTT
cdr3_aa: CASSIGPGVGELFF

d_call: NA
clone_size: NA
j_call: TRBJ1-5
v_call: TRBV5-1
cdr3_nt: TGCGCCAGCAGCTTCCTACCGGGGGGCAATCAGCCCCAGCATTTT
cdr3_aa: CASSFLPGGNQPQHF

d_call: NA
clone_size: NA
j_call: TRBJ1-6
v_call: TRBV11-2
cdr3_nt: TGTGCCAGCAGCTTAGACTTGGGACTTTATAATTCACCCCTCCACTTT
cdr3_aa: CASSLDLGLYNSPLHF

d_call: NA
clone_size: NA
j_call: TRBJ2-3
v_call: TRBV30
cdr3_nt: TGTGCCTGGAGCAGGGGGAGCGGGAGTACAGATACGCAGTATTTT
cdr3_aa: CAWSRGSGSTDTQYF

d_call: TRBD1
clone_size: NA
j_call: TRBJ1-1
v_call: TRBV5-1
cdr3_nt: TGCGCCAGCAGTATTGGACAGGGGGCGAGTCACACTGAAGCTTTCTTT
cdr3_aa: CASSIGQGASHTEAFF

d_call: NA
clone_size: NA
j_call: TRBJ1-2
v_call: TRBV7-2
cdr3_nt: TGTGCCAGTTCAACGGGGGGGAACTATGGCTACACCTTC
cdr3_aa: CASSTGGNYGYTF

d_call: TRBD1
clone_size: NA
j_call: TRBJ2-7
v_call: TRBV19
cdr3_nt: TGTGCCAGTAGTATAGGAGCAGGGGGCTACGAGCAGTACTTC
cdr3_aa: CASSIGAGGYEQYF

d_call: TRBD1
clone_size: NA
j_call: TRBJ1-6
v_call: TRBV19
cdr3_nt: TGTGCCAGTAGGGACAGGGCTGGTAATTCACCCCTCCACTTT
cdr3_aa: CASRDRAGNSPLHF

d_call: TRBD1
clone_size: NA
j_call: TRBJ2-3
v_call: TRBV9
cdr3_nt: TGTGCCAGCAGCGCACTTGGACAGGGTCGTCCAGGTACGCAGTATTTT
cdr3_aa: CASSALGQGRPGTQYF

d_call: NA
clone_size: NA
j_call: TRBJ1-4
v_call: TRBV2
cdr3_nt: TGTGCCAGCAGTGCAGGGCAGGTTAATGAAAAACTGTTTTTT
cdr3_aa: CASSAGQVNEKLFF

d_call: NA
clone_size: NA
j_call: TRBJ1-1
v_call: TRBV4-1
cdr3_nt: TGCGCCGCAGACGCCGGCGGGGGATTAGAAGCTTTCTTT
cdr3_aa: CAADAGGGLEAFF

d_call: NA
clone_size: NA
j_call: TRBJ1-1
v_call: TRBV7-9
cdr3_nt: TGTGCCAGCGGGCCTCAGATGAACACTGAAGCTTTCTTT
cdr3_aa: CASGPQMNTEAFF

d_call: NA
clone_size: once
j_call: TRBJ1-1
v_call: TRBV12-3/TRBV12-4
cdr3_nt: TGTGCCAGCAGCCTACAGTGGAACACTGAAGCTTTCTTT
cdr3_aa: CASSLQWNTEAFF

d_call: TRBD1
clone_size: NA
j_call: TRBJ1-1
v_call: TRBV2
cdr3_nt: TGTGCCAGCAGTTCCGGGACAGGGGTCATGAACACTGAAGCTTTCTTT
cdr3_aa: CASSSGTGVMNTEAFF

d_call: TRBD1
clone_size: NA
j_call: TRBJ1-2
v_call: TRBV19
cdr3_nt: TGTGCCAGTAGTCCGCGGACAGGGAATCGTGGCTACACCTTC
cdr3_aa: CASSPRTGNRGYTF

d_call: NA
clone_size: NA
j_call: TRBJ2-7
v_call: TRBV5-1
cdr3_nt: TGCGCCAGCAGCAGGAGCGACAGATTCTACGAGCAGTACTTC
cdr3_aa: CASSRSDRFYEQYF

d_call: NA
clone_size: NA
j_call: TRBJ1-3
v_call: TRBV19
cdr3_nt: TGTGCCAGTACAGGAGCGGGGGGCTCTGGAAACACCATATATTTT
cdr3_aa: CASTGAGGSGNTIYF

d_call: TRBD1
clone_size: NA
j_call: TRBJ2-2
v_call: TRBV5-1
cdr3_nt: TGCGCCAGCAGCTTGGGCCCGGGACAGGGGGCTTTAGGCACCGGGGAGCTGTTTTTT
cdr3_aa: CASSLGPGQGALGTGELFF

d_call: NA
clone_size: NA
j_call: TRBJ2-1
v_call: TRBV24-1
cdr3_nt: TGTGCCACCAGTGATCCTCAGCGGTCTAGCTCCTACAATGAGCAGTTCTTC
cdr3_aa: CATSDPQRSSSYNEQFF

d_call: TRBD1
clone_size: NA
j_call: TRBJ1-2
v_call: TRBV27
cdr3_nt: TGTGCCAGCAGTCTTCGGACAGGGGAGAGTGGCTACACCTTC
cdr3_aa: CASSLRTGESGYTF

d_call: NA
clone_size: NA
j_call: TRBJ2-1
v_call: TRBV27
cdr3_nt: TGTGCCAGCACGTCCTCGGAGTACAATGAGCAGTTCTTC
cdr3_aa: CASTSSEYNEQFF

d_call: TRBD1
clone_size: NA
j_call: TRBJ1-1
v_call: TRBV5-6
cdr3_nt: TGTGCCAGCAGCTTGCTAGGGTCGGGACAGACGAACACTGAAGCTTTCTTT
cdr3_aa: CASSLLGSGQTNTEAFF

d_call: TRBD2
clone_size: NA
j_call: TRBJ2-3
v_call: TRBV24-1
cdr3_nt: TGTGCCACCAGTGATTTGATGACTAGCGGGGAGTTGGATACGCAGTATTTT
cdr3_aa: CATSDLMTSGELDTQYF

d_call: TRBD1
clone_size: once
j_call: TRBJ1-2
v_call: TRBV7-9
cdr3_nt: TGTGCCAGCAGCTTAGTCGGGACAGTTTATGGCTACACCTTC
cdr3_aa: CASSLVGTVYGYTF

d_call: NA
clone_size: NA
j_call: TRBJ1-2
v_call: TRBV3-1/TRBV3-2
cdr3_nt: TGTGCCAGCAGCCTCCTTCAGTTTAACTATGGCTACACCTTC
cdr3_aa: CASSLLQFNYGYTF

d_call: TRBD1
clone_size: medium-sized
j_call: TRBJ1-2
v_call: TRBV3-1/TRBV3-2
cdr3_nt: TGTGCCAGCAGCCAAGCTGGGGACAGGGGGCCAAGCGGCTACACCTTC
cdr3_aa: CASSQAGDRGPSGYTF

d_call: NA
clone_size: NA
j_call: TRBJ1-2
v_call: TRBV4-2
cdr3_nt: TGTGCCAGCAGCCAAGACTTAGGCCAGGACTATGGCTACACCTTC
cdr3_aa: CASSQDLGQDYGYTF

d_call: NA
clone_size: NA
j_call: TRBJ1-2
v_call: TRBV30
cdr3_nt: TGTGCCTGGAGTGTCTCAAATAGGGGGGGACGGGCATATGGCTACACCTTC
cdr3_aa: CAWSVSNRGGRAYGYTF

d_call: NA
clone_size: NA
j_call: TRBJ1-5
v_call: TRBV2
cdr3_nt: TGTGCCAGCAGTCTTCTGGACAGCCTCAATCAGCCCCAGCATTTT
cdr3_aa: CASSLLDSLNQPQHF

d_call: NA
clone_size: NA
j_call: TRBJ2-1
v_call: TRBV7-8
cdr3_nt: TGTGCCAGCACCCAAAGAGTTGAGCAGTTCTTC
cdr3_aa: CASTQRVEQFF

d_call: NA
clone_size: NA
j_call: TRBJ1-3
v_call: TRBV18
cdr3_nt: TGTGCCAGCTCACCAAGCAGGGACTGGGACACCATATATTTT
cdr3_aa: CASSPSRDWDTIYF

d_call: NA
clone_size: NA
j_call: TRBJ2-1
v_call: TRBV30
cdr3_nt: TGTGCCTGGAGTCCCCATTCTCCCGGGGGGCAGGGTGAGCAGTTCTTC
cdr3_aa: CAWSPHSPGGQGEQFF

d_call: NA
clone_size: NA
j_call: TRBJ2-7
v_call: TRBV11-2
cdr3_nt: TGTGCCAGCAGCTTACACATAAATTACGAGCAGTACTTC
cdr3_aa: CASSLHINYEQYF

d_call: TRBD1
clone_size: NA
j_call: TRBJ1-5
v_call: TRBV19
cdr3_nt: TGTGCCAGTAAGGTCAGGGGGGCGGTATGGGGCAATCAGCCCCAGCATTTT
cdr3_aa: CASKVRGAVWGNQPQHF

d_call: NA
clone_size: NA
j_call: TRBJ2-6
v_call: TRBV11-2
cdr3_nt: TGTGCCAGCAGCTTTACAGGGGCCAACGTCCTGACTTTC
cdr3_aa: CASSFTGANVLTF